Following are 12 T cell receptor beta chains from one sample sequenced in a study of neurological immune-mediated disorders. One entry per CDR3 protein, called by TCRdb with MiXCR from the 5' RACE reads. This sample carries about 79,000 distinct CDR3 sequences, about 14% of them seen once, and the ten largest clones take approximately 7.5%. The sample comprised PBMCs. These receptors came from a woman aged 45-60 years in good health.

This clonotype was observed many times. The CDR3 DNA sequence: TGCGCCAGCAGCCCCCCGGGGCAGGGGTATCTCTACGAGCAGTACTTC. Encoded protein: CASSPPGQGYLYEQYF. This chain uses TRBV5-1 with TRBJ2-7, with a possible D match to TRBD1 (6 bases). V was trimmed by 4 bases and J by 3 bases, leaving 20 bases between them. The CDR3 spans 16 residues. Germline lookup yields CDR1 SGHRS and CDR2 YFSETQ.

This clonotype has at least ten counts. The V call is TRBV9, the J call TRBJ2-2; the match to TRBD1 covers 7 bases. The germline V gene has CDR1 SGDLS and CDR2 YYNGEE. The CDR3 runs 12 residues. V lost 4 bases to trimming and J lost 7 bases; unmatched junction nucleotides: 1. The CDR3 DNA follows: TGTGCCAGCAGCCCAGGGGGCGGGGAGCTGTTTTTT. Its translation: CASSPGGGELFF.

V usage is TRBV7-8 and J usage is TRBJ1-5; TRBD1 matches 7 bases. Germline V CDR1 and CDR2: SGHVS, FQNEAQ. J lost 4 bases, V lost 1 base, and 13 bases had no gene match. The CDR3 is made up of 18 amino acids. The chain's CDR3 is CASSLEGRHRGGNQPQHF. In nucleotides, the CDR3 is TGTGCCAGCAGCTTAGAGGGGCGTCACAGGGGAGGGAATCAGCCCCAGCATTTT.

The V and J genes are TRBV7-9 and TRBJ2-7, with 9 bases fitting TRBD1. CDR1 is SEHNR and CDR2 is FQNEAQ in the germline V gene (reference sequence). The length of the CDR3 is 13 residues. The V gene end was trimmed by 10 bases and the J gene end by 5 bases; junction bases not matched to a gene: 9. CDR3: CATVQDRGHEQYF. The CDR3 region has the DNA TGTGCCACAGTCCAGGACAGGGGCCACGAGCAGTACTTC.

This clonotype was counted ten times or more. The chain uses TRBV20-1 and TRBJ2-2; no definite D call. The germline V gene has CDR1 DFQATT and CDR2 SNEGSKA (reference sequence). V lost 6 bases, J lost 7 bases, and 9 bases lay in between. The CDR3 loop spans 11 amino acids. As DNA, the CDR3 is TGCAGTGCCCCACGGATCGGGGAGCTGTTTTTT. Its protein is CSAPRIGELFF.

This clonotype was recorded at least ten times. The rearrangement uses TRBV10-3 and TRBJ1-1, with 7 bases aligning to TRBD1. The V and J ends lost 4 bases and 6 bases, in that order; junction bases with no gene match: 8. CDR3 length: 14 residues. Germline assignment: CDR1 ENHRY and CDR2 SYGVKD. The CDR3 region is CAISGGRGFSEAFF. The CDR3 DNA sequence: TGTGCCATCAGTGGCGGCAGGGGGTTCTCTGAAGCTTTCTTT.

A few counts support this clonotype. The genes are TRBV7-9 and TRBJ1-2; D uncertain. Germline V CDR1 and CDR2: SEHNR, FQNEAQ (reference sequence). The CDR3 runs to 15 residues. V shed 0 bases and J shed 4 bases, with 12 bases lying between them. The CDR3 DNA follows: TGTGCCAGCAGCTTAGCGTCAGCAGGTACCTATGGCTACACCTTC. Translated: CASSLASAGTYGYTF.

This clonotype was counted at least ten times. The genes are TRBV5-1 and TRBJ1-5; D is possibly TRBD1 (6 bases). Germline assignment: CDR1 SGHRS and CDR2 YFSETQ. Trimming removed 0 bases at V and 3 bases at J, with 10 bases between. This CDR3 contains 15 residues. CDR3 nucleotides: TGCGCCAGCAGCTTGGTTGGGGGGCCCAATCAGCCCCAGCATTTT. This sequence encodes CASSLVGGPNQPQHF.

This clonotype was detected only a few times. The chain is built from TRBV5-1 and TRBJ2-1, with a weak D call TRBD2 (6 bases). Deletions cut 0 bases from V and 4 bases from J, with 11 bases between. In germline, CDR1 is SGHRS, CDR2 YFSETQ. This CDR3 is 15 amino acids long. The CDR3 nucleotides are TGCGCCAGCAGCTTGGCTAGCGTAACATACAATGAGCAGTTCTTC. Encoded protein: CASSLASVTYNEQFF.

This clonotype occurred once. The J gene is TRBJ2-7, the V gene TRBV18; D possibly uses TRBD1 or TRBD2 (5 bases each). Looked up from germline, CDR1 is KGHSH and CDR2 is LQKENI. CDR3 size: 16 residues. V was pared by 3 bases and J by 1 base, with 16 bases between. The CDR3 protein is CASSPGELLGSYEQYF. CDR3 coding DNA: TGTGCCAGCTCACCGGGGGAATTATTAGGGTCCTACGAGCAGTACTTC.

This clonotype was observed a handful of times. This sequence joins TRBV7-2 and TRBJ2-3, with a tentative D call TRBD1 (5 bases). This CDR3 spans 17 amino acids. V lost 1 base to trimming and J lost 6 bases, with 20 bases between them. Germline V gene sequence: CDR1 SGHTA, CDR2 FQGNSA. The CDR3 sequence: CASSLVGRYSMGDTQYF. DNA of the CDR3: TGTGCCAGCAGCTTAGTGGGGCGGTATTCAATGGGGGATACGCAGTATTTT.

This clonotype was detected ten times or more. The rearrangement uses TRBV5-1 and TRBJ2-1, with a possible D match to TRBD1 (5 bases). V lost 2 bases and J 7 bases, leaving 19 bases between the germline ends. Germline lookup yields CDR1 SGHRS and CDR2 YFSETQ. This CDR3 has 16 amino acids. The CDR3 nucleotides are TGCGCCAGCAGCTTAGGATCCCCTCCCAAGGGGAATGAGCAGTTCTTC. Protein product: CASSLGSPPKGNEQFF.